These T cell receptor beta chains were read from a single sample in a study of T cells after yellow fever vaccination. Via MiXCR, TCRdb re-called the 5' RACE reads, giving one row per CDR3 protein. The repertoire includes about 250,000 distinct CDR3 sequences, over 3% of them detected once, and around 19% sits in the top ten. The material was PBMCs, obtained 15 days after the yellow fever booster vaccination. Every receptor here comes from a man aged 18-30 years who received the YFV17D yellow fever vaccine. Both conserved end residues are trimmed from each CDR3. Each record gives: CDR3 length, V gene, CDR3 protein.

>16|TRBV7-2
ASSRGLAGGPVQETQY
>14|TRBV28
ASSPGQAQSYEKLF
>13|TRBV4-1
ASSHLAGGGDEQF
>12|TRBV5-4
ASSLGQQNTEAF
>15|TRBV7-2
ASSLELAGGPTDTQY
>11|TRBV20-1
SARQGAENIQY
>13|TRBV7-8
ASREQGSGANVLT
>12|TRBV11-2
ASSTDPNTGELF
>12|TRBV12-3/TRBV12-4
ASSSAGANNEQF
>13|TRBV4-2
ASSHKQGPESPLH
>12|TRBV2
ASYSVGGGETQY
>14|TRBV5-1
ASRDRPFTSTDTQY
>12|TRBV5-1
ASSTGGLNTEAF
>11|TRBV5-1
ASSGPGDTEAF
>15|TRBV6-2/TRBV6-3
ASSYPPPSRSNQPQH
>11|TRBV5-8
ASSSQSYNEQF
>15|TRBV4-2
ASSQALLGPSYNEQF
>11|TRBV7-2
ASSLAAGQGYT
>13|TRBV29-1
SVEDRDRGNTEAF
>11|TRBV2
ASNVQNTGELF
>15|TRBV10-3
AISGGQGKGLNTEAF
>14|TRBV20-1
SARDLYSGGQETQY
>14|TRBV5-1
ASSLGGGLGSDEQF